The clone carrying this T cell receptor (beta chain) was detected ten times or more. Its specificity is not known. These data belong to a study of regulatory T cells in long-lasting Graves disease. Findings and limits, study-wide: Accuracy may have been reduced by the small sample size.

With iRepertoire HTBI primers and Arm-PCR of CDR3 regions, TCR beta libraries were built. Under the authors' procedure: The identification of 50 to 65 TRBV and roughly 14 TRBJ segments was made across samples. Each CDR3 protein gets one entry after TCRdb re-called the multiplex PCR reads with MiXCR. TCRdb's processing, not the study's, gives the V and J calls here. The data show roughly 500,000 distinct CDR3 sequences, roughly 21% seen once. Described time point: persistent/refractory GD, antithyroid drugs over 5 years with positive TRAb. PBMCs were the source of the RNA used for TCR sequencing. There are 15 residues in the CDR3. The V gene's germline CDR1 is LGHDT and CDR2 YNNKEL (reference sequence). V shed 0 bases and J shed 2 bases, with 10 bases lying between them.

Sequencing used peripheral blood mononuclear cells (PBMCs), obtained when the disease was refractory, from a patient treated with antithyroid drugs. The V and J genes are TRBV3-1 and TRBJ2-5; D call uncertain. The TCR originated in a female donor with Graves disease. CDR3 DNA sequence: TGTGCCAGCAGCCAAGATCCCGGCCAGCAAGAGACCCAGTACTTC. As protein: CASSQDPGQQETQYF.